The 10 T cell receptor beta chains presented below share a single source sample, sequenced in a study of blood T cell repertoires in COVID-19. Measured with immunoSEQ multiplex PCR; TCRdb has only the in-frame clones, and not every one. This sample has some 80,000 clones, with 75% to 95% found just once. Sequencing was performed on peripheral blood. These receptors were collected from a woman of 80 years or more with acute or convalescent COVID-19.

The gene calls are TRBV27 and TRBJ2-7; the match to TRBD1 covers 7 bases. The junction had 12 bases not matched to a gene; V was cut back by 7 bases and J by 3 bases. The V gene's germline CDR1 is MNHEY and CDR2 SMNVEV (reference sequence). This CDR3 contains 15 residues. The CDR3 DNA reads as TGTGCCAGCACCTTGACAGGGAAAATTCGCTACGAGCAGTACTTC. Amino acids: CASTLTGKIRYEQYF.

The CDR3 is CASSLGTLNTGELFF. The CDR3 bases are TGTGCCAGCAGTTTAGGGACACTGAACACCGGGGAGCTGTTTTTT. The chain is built from TRBV27 and TRBJ2-2, with D possibly TRBD1 on 6 matching bases. The CDR3 totals 15 residues. Per the germline V gene, CDR1 is MNHEY and CDR2 is SMNVEV (reference sequence). V was clipped by 2 bases and J by 1 base, with 8 bases between them.

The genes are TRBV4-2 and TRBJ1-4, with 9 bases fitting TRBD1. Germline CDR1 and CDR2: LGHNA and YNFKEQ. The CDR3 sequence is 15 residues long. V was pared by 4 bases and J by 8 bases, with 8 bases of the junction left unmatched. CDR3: CASSLEDRGKEKLFF. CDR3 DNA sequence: TGTGCCAGCAGCCTAGAGGACAGGGGAAAAGAAAAACTGTTTTTT.

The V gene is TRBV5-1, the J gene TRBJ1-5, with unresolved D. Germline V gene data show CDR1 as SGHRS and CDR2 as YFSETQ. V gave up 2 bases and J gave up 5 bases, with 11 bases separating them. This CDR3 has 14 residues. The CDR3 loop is CASSLRAGDQPQHF. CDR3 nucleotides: TGCGCCAGCAGCTTACGGGCGGGAGATCAGCCCCAGCATTTT.

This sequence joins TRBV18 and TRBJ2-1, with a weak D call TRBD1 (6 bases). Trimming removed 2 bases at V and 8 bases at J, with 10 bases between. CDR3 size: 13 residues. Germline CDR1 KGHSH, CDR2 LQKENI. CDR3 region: CASSPNRDYEQFF. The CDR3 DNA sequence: TGTGCCAGCTCACCAAACAGGGATTATGAGCAGTTCTTC.

The CDR3 sequence is CASSWGGPVYTF. Here the CDR3 DNA reads TGTGCCAGTAGTTGGGGGGGACCGGTCTACACCTTC. The chain uses TRBV19 and TRBJ1-2; D may be TRBD1 (5 bases). CDR3 size: 12 residues. Trimming stripped 5 bases from V and 10 bases from J, with 14 bases between. In germline, CDR1 is LNHDA, CDR2 SQIVND (reference sequence). The full variable domain, its missing parts supplied by reference TRBV19 and TRBJ1-2, is DGGITQSPKYLFRKEGQNVTLSCEQNLNHDAMYWYRQDPGQGLRLIYYSQIVNDFQKGDIAEGYSVSREKKESFPLTVTSAQKNPTAFYLCASSWGGPVYTFGSGTRLTVV.

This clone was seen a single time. This CDR3 is CASSLKAATIYF. The CDR3 DNA is TGTGCCAGCAGTTTAAAGGCGGCCACCATATATTTT. The chain links TRBV12-3 or TRBV12-4 to TRBJ1-3; D call uncertain. This CDR3 contains 12 residues. Trimming shortened V by 2 bases and J by 9 bases, and 8 bases separated the two germline ends.

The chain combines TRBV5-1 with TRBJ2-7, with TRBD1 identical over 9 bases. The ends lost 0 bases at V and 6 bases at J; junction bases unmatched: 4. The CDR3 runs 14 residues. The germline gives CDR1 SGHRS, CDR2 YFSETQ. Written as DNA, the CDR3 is TGCGCCAGCAGCTTGGTACAGGGGGCTCCCGAGCAGTACTTC. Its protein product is CASSLVQGAPEQYF.

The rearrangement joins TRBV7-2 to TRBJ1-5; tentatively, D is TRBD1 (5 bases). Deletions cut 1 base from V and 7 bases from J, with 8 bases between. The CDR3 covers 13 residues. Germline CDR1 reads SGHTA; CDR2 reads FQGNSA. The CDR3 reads CASSLGQGQPQHF. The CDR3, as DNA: TGTGCCAGCAGCTTAGGTCAGGGACAGCCCCAGCATTTT.

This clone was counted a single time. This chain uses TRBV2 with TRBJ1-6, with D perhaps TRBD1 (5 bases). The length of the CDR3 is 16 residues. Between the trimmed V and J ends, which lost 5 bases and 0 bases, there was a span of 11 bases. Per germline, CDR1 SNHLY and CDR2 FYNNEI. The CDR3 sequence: CASSLGGGSYNSPLHF. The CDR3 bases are TGTGCCAGCAGTCTGGGGGGGGGCTCCTATAATTCACCCCTCCACTTT.